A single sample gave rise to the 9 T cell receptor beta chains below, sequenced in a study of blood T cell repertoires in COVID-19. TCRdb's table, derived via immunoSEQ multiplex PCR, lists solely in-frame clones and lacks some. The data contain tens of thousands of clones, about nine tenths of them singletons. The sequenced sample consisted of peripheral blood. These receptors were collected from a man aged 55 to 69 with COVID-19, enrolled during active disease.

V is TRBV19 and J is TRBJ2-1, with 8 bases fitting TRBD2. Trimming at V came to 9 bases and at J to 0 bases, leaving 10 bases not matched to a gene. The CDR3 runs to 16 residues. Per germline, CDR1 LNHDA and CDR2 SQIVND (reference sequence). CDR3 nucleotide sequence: TGTGCCAGCACTAACCGAGCGGGAGCCTCCTACAATGAGCAGTTCTTC. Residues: CASTNRAGASYNEQFF. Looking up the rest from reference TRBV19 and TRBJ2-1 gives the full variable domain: DGGITQSPKYLFRKEGQNVTLSCEQNLNHDAMYWYRQDPGQGLRLIYYSQIVNDFQKGDIAEGYSVSREKKESFPLTVTSAQKNPTAFYLCASTNRAGASYNEQFFGPGTRLTVL.

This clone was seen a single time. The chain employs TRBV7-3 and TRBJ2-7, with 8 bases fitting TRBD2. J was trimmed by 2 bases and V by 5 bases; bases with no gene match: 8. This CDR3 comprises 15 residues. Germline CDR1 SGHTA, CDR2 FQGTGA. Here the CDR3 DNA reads TGTGCCAGCAGCCCGGGGGGGCGCGCTCCCTACGAGCAGTACTTC. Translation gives CASSPGGRAPYEQYF.

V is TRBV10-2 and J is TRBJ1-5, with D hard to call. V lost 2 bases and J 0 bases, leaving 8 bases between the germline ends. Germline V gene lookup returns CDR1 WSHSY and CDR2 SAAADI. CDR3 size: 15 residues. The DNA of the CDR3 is TGCGCCAGCAGTGAGGGCGCGGATAGCAATCAGCCCCAGCATTTT. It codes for CASSEGADSNQPQHF.

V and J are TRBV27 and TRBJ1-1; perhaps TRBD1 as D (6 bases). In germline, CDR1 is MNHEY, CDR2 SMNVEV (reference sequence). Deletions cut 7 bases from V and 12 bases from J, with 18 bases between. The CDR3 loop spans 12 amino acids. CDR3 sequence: CASNEFRGTTFF. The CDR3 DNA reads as TGTGCCAGCAACGAATTCAGGGGTACTACTTTCTTT.

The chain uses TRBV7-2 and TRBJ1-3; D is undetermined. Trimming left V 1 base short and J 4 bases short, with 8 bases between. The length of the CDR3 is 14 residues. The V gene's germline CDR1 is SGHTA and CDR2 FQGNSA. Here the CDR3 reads CASSLEITGNTIYF. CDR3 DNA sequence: TGTGCCAGCAGCTTAGAGATTACAGGAAACACCATATATTTT.

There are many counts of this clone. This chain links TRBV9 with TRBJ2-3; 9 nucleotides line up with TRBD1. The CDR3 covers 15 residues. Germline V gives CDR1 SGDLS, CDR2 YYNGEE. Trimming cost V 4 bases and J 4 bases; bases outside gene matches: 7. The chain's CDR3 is CASSSGQGHADTQYF. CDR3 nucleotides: TGTGCCAGCAGCTCGGGACAGGGTCACGCAGATACGCAGTATTTT.

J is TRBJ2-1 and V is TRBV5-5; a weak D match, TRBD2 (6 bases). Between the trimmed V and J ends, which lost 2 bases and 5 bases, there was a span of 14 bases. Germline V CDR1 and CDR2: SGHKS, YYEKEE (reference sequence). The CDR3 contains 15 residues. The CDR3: CASSLYSGGDNEQFF. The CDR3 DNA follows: TGTGCCAGCAGCTTATATAGCGGAGGGGACAATGAGCAGTTCTTC.

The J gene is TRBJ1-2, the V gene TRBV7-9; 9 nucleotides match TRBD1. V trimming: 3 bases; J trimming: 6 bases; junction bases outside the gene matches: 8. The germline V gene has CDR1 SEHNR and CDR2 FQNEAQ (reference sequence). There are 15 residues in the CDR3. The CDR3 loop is CASSFAGTGLDGYTF. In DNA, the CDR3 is TGTGCCAGCAGCTTTGCCGGGACAGGGTTGGATGGCTACACCTTC.

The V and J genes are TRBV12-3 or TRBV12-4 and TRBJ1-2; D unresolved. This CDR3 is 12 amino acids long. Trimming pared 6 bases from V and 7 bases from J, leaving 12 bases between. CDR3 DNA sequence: TGTGCCAGCAGCCTCACAATAAGTGGCTACACCTTC. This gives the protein CASSLTISGYTF.